This T cell receptor (beta chain) was captured by sequencing in a study of siplizumab effects on memory and regulatory T cells. Findings and limits, study-wide: Suppressive function of proliferating Tregs from siplizumab cultures was not confirmed. Researchers could not give a naive or memory phenotype to roughly 80-97% of proliferating CD4+ or CD8+ clones.

About this clone itself: Antigen unknown.

V was shortened by 8 bases and J by 10 bases, with 18 bases between the two germline ends. This CDR3 comprises 12 residues. In germline, CDR1 is GTSNPN, CDR2 SVGIG (reference sequence). About 9.5 x 10^4 TCR templates underwent assay in each sample. Profiled with immunoSEQ multiplex PCR; TCRdb holds only in-frame clones, not every one. The data hold around 100,000 clones, with about 90% observed a single time. The chain recombines TRBV30 with TRBJ1-3, with D tentatively TRBD1 (5 bases). The sequence derives from a human donor in good health. Sequencing was done on a sample of CD4+ T cells sorted from blood. The CDR3 is CAGGRDGGTIYF. The CDR3 bases are TGTGCCGGCGGACGGGATGGGGGGACCATATATTTT. The full variable domain, its missing parts supplied by reference TRBV30 and TRBJ1-3, is SQTIHQWPATLVQPVGSPLSLECTVEGTSNPNLYWYRQAAGRGLQLLFYSVGIGQISSEVPQNLSASRPQDRQFILSSKKLLLSDSGFYLCAGGRDGGTIYFGEGSWLTVV.